These 10 T cell receptor beta chains share one sample of origin, sequenced in a study of OX40 agonist ivuxolimab in advanced cancers. This table comes from immunoSEQ multiplex PCR, and its TCRdb copy is limited to in-frame clones, with some not included. The table records around 65,000 clones, 70% to 90% of them present only once. The sequencing here drew on CD4+ or CD8+ T cells sorted from blood, taken in a trial of the OX40 agonist ivuxolimab. The source is an adult with an advanced solid tumor such as melanoma, head and neck, liver or kidney cancer.

This clone was seen a handful of times. The CDR3 here is CASSLAGPDTGELFF. CDR3 DNA: TGTGCCAGCAGCTTAGCGGGCCCTGACACCGGGGAGCTGTTTTTT. This sequence joins TRBV7-9 and TRBJ2-2; no clear D gene. V lost 0 bases, J lost 3 bases, and 8 bases lay in between. Germline V gene sequence: CDR1 SEHNR, CDR2 FQNEAQ (reference sequence). The CDR3 extends over 15 amino acids.

The genes are TRBV2 and TRBJ1-1; D may be TRBD1 (5 bases). Germline V gene lookup returns CDR1 SNHLY and CDR2 FYNNEI. V lost 6 bases and J 5 bases, leaving 13 bases between the germline ends. The CDR3 is made up of 13 amino acids. The CDR3 here is CASRGQGGTEAFF. The DNA of the CDR3 is TGTGCCAGCAGGGGGCAGGGTGGGACTGAAGCTTTCTTT.

The rearrangement joins TRBV7-2 to TRBJ1-2; 7 bases map to TRBD1. Germline CDR1 SGHTA, CDR2 FQGNSA. Unmatched junction bases numbered 11, after V lost 2 bases and J lost 2 bases. The CDR3 runs 17 residues. The CDR3 DNA reads TGTGCCAGCAGCTTAACGGGGGGGGACAGAAGCAACTATGGCTACACCTTC. Its protein is CASSLTGGDRSNYGYTF.

The chain combines TRBV5-4 with TRBJ2-1; the D gene is possibly TRBD1 (5 bases). Looked up from germline, CDR1 is SGHNT and CDR2 is YYREEE (reference sequence). CDR3 size: 16 residues. V lost 7 bases and J lost 1, with 18 bases in between. The CDR3 protein is CASLRQGKGSYNEQFF. The CDR3 DNA reads TGTGCCAGCCTCCGGCAGGGCAAAGGGTCCTACAATGAGCAGTTCTTC. The entire variable domain, with the rest obtained from reference TRBV5-4 and TRBJ2-1, is as follows: ETGVTQSPTHLIKTRGQQVTLRCSSQSGHNTVSWYQQALGQGPQFIFQYYREEENGRGNFPPRFSGLQFPNYSSELNVNALELDDSALYLCASLRQGKGSYNEQFFGPGTRLTVL.

In its sample, this clone was seen a few times. The rearrangement links TRBV28 to TRBJ2-7, with D perhaps TRBD1 (5 bases). The germline V gene encodes CDR1 MDHEN and CDR2 SYDVKM. There are 14 residues in the CDR3. V shed 5 bases and J shed 0 bases, with 11 bases lying between them. Here the CDR3 DNA reads TGTGCCAGCAGTCAGGGTCTTCACTCCTACGAGCAGTACTTC. It codes for CASSQGLHSYEQYF.

The chain uses TRBV12-2 and TRBJ2-5; whether TRBD2, the table's D call, matches the DNA was not checked. TRBV12-2 is listed as a pseudogene. This CDR3 is 15 amino acids long. The CDR3 spells CASRLGGLAGETQYF. The CDR3 nucleotides are TGTGCAAGTCGCTTAGGAGGACTAGCGGGAGAGACCCAGTACTTC.

The chain combines TRBV5-1 with TRBJ2-2; the match to TRBD2 covers 8 bases. Unmatched junction bases numbered 6, after V lost 4 bases and J lost 7 bases. The CDR3 spans 14 residues. Per germline, CDR1 SGHRS and CDR2 YFSETQ. CDR3 coding DNA: TGCGCCAGCAGCACCGGGGGGGCCGTCGGGGAGCTGTTTTTT. Translated: CASSTGGAVGELFF.

The chain has TRBV29-1 and TRBJ2-7; 7 bases map to TRBD1. V gave up 3 bases and J gave up 1 base; unmatched junction bases: 3. The CDR3 runs 13 residues. Germline V CDR1 and CDR2: SQVTM, ANQGSEA. The CDR3 loop reads CSVEDRRSYEQYF. As DNA, the CDR3 is TGCAGCGTTGAGGACAGGCGATCCTACGAGCAGTACTTC.

The chain couples TRBV25-1 to TRBJ2-1, with D possibly being TRBD2 (5 bases). V lost 1 base, J lost 6 bases, and 10 bases lay in between. From germline, CDR1 is MGHDK and CDR2 SYGVNS. This CDR3 spans 14 amino acids. In nucleotides, the CDR3 is TGTGCCAGCAGTGAATCGGCGGGCCGCAATGAGCAGTTCTTC. Translating gives CASSESAGRNEQFF.

This chain uses TRBV4-3 with TRBJ1-3; 8 nucleotides line up with TRBD1. Germline CDR1 and CDR2: LGHNA and YSLEER. There are 16 residues in the CDR3. The V segment lost 3 bases and the J segment 1 base; nucleotides outside the gene matches: 5. CDR3 sequence reads: CASSHDRGGSGNTIYF. In DNA, the CDR3 is TGCGCCAGCAGCCATGACAGGGGAGGGTCTGGAAACACCATATATTTT.